These 20 T cell receptor beta chains came from one sample sequenced in a study of OX40 agonist ivuxolimab in advanced cancers. Libraries were prepared by immunoSEQ multiplex PCR; TCRdb keeps only in-frame clonotypes and omits some of them. The table includes some 150,000 clones, about nine tenths detected once. The sequenced sample was CD4+ or CD8+ T cells sorted from blood, obtained in a trial of the OX40 agonist ivuxolimab. These receptors originate from an adult with an advanced solid tumor such as melanoma, head and neck, liver or kidney cancer.

This sequence joins TRBV4-1 and TRBJ1-1; tentative D call: TRBD1 (5 bases). V lost 0 bases and J 4 bases, leaving 6 bases between the germline ends. Germline V CDR1 and CDR2: MGHRA, YSYEKL. The CDR3 is 13 amino acids. The DNA for the CDR3 is TGCGCCAGCAGCCAAGATGGGACCACTGAAGCTTTCTTT. This translates into CASSQDGTTEAFF.

This chain connects TRBV6-5 to TRBJ2-1, with TRBD2 identical over 8 bases. Germline V gives CDR1 MNHEY, CDR2 SVGAGI. V was clipped by 4 bases and J by 8 bases; unmatched bases: 13. This CDR3 has 16 residues. The CDR3 sequence: CASSSPPGLGNHEQFF. In nucleotides, the CDR3 is TGTGCCAGCAGTTCCCCCCCGGGACTAGGAAACCATGAGCAGTTCTTC.

For this clone: The sample has other DNA sequences that encode this CDR3 too. This chain links TRBV30 with TRBJ1-3; D call uncertain. Germline assignment: CDR1 GTSNPN and CDR2 SVGIG (reference sequence). The CDR3 is made up of 11 amino acids. V was shortened by 3 bases and J by 5 bases, with 5 bases between the two germline ends. The CDR3 DNA follows: TGTGCCTGGAGCACTAGAAACACCATATATTTT. It specifies CAWSTRNTIYF. Combining the CDR3 with reference TRBV30 and TRBJ1-3 gives the whole variable domain SQTIHQWPATLVQPVGSPLSLECTVEGTSNPNLYWYRQAAGRGLQLLFYSVGIGQISSEVPQNLSASRPQDRQFILSSKKLLLSDSGFYLCAWSTRNTIYFGEGSWLTVV.

The rearrangement uses TRBV9 and TRBJ2-2; 9 bases align to TRBD2. Germline V gene lookup returns CDR1 SGDLS and CDR2 YYNGEE. V trimming: 0 bases; J trimming: 2 bases; junction bases outside the gene matches: 2. The CDR3 runs to 16 residues. CDR3 nucleotide sequence: TGTGCCAGCAGCGTAGGACTAGCGGCCAACACCGGGGAGCTGTTTTTT. This sequence encodes CASSVGLAANTGELFF.

This rearrangement joins TRBV23-1 to TRBJ1-2, with TRBD1 identical over 11 bases. TRBV23-1 counts as an open reading frame of uncertain function. CDR3 length: 19 residues. The J segment lost 0 bases and the V segment lost 11 bases, leaving 20 bases of the junction unmatched. This CDR3 is CADPGTGGHLATSNYGYTF. For the CDR3, the DNA is TGCGCCGACCCTGGGACAGGGGGGCACCTCGCTACTTCTAACTATGGCTACACCTTC.

The chain combines TRBV10-1 with TRBJ1-2; D perhaps matches TRBD1 (6 bases). V gave up 7 bases and J gave up 1 base, with 13 bases separating them. Germline V gives CDR1 WNHNN, CDR2 SYGVQD (reference sequence). This CDR3 is built from 14 residues. In DNA form, the CDR3 reads TGCGCCAGCACTTGGACAGAGCGTAACTATGGCTACACCTTC. This translates into CASTWTERNYGYTF.

This chain links TRBV14 with TRBJ2-5; D call uncertain. CDR1 is SGHDN, CDR2 FVKESK, per germline. The CDR3 runs 16 residues. V lost 4 bases, J lost 2 bases, and 17 bases lay in between. For the CDR3, the DNA is TGTGCCAGCAGCCTAGGACCACAGATAACGCAAGAGACCCAGTACTTC. This sequence encodes CASSLGPQITQETQYF.

V and J are TRBV4-1 and TRBJ2-5, with TRBD1 matching 8 bases. The V segment lost 4 bases and the J segment 10 bases; nucleotides outside the gene matches: 14. Germline CDR1 and CDR2: MGHRA and YSYEKL. CDR3 length equals 15 residues. The CDR3: CASSPGQGPPLHQYF. The DNA of the CDR3 is TGCGCCAGCAGCCCAGGACAGGGCCCCCCGCTACACCAGTACTTC.

The V call is TRBV28, the J call TRBJ2-3; 15 nucleotides match TRBD2. The V gene end was trimmed by 6 bases and the J gene end by 6 bases; junction bases not matched to a gene: 4. The CDR3 spans 15 residues. The V gene's germline CDR1 is MDHEN and CDR2 SYDVKM. This chain's CDR3 is CASRWTSGRADTQYF. As DNA, the CDR3 is TGTGCCAGCAGGTGGACTAGCGGGAGGGCGGATACGCAGTATTTT.

The gene calls are TRBV19 and TRBJ1-1; D perhaps matches TRBD1 (5 bases). The germline V and J ends were trimmed by 5 bases and 4 bases, with 11 bases remaining between them. CDR3 length: 13 residues. Germline CDR1 is LNHDA and CDR2 is SQIVND (reference sequence). The CDR3 region has the DNA TGTGCCAGTAGTCAGGGTTTCACCACTGAAGCTTTCTTT. Protein product: CASSQGFTTEAFF.

The rearrangement links TRBV2 to TRBJ1-1; D call uncertain. Trimming cost V 7 bases and J 7 bases, with 10 bases left between them. The CDR3 is made up of 11 amino acids. The V gene's germline CDR1 is SNHLY and CDR2 FYNNEI. CDR3 in amino acids: CASTIDREAFF. The CDR3 DNA is TGTGCCAGCACTATCGACCGTGAAGCTTTCTTT. The whole variable domain, filled in from reference TRBV2 and TRBJ1-1, reads EPEVTQTPSHQVTQMGQEVILRCVPISNHLYFYWYRQILGQKVEFLVSFYNNEISEKSEIFDDQFSVERPDGSNFTLKIRSTKLEDSAMYFCASTIDREAFFGQGTRLTVV.

This chain links TRBV2 with TRBJ1-5; the D is unclear. CDR3 size: 14 residues. Per the germline V gene, CDR1 is SNHLY and CDR2 is FYNNEI. The V gene lost 6 bases and the J gene lost 4 bases, with 13 bases spanning the gap. This CDR3 reads CASRDRSVNQPQHF. Here the CDR3 DNA reads TGTGCCAGCAGGGATCGGTCCGTTAATCAGCCCCAGCATTTT.

The gene calls are TRBV28 and TRBJ1-5; D is unresolved. Trimming removed 7 bases at V and 6 bases at J, with 16 bases between. The CDR3 is 14 amino acids. Germline CDR1 MDHEN, CDR2 SYDVKM. This chain's CDR3 is CASKITEGGQPQHF. The CDR3 coding sequence is TGTGCCAGCAAGATTACTGAAGGCGGTCAGCCCCAGCATTTT. The variable domain in full, with the rest retrieved from reference TRBV28 and TRBJ1-5, is DVKVTQSSRYLVKRTGEKVFLECVQDMDHENMFWYRQDPGLGLRLIYFSYDVKMKEKGDIPEGYSVSREKKERFSLILESASTNQTSMYLCASKITEGGQPQHFGDGTRLSIL.

This clone was picked up one time. The chain joins TRBV7-9 to TRBJ2-7; 8 nucleotides line up with TRBD1. The CDR3 contains 17 residues. Germline V gene sequence: CDR1 SEHNR, CDR2 FQNEAQ (reference sequence). The trim removed 4 bases at V and 5 bases at J, leaving 16 bases unmatched. This CDR3 is CASSSTWARTGRHEQYF. CDR3 coding DNA: TGTGCCAGCAGCTCCACCTGGGCCCGGACAGGGAGGCACGAGCAGTACTTC. The full variable domain, rest sourced from reference TRBV7-9 and TRBJ2-7, is DTGVSQNPRHKITKRGQNVTFRCDPISEHNRLYWYRQTLGQGPEFLTYFQNEAQLEKSRLLSDRFSAERPKGSFSTLEIQRTEQGDSAMYLCASSSTWARTGRHEQYFGPGTRLTVT.

This chain uses TRBV7-2 with TRBJ1-3; D uncertain. V was pared by 7 bases and J by 3 bases, with 13 bases between. Germline CDR1 and CDR2: SGHTA and FQGNSA. The CDR3 contains 14 residues. CDR3 residues: CASTLGWGGNTIYF. The CDR3 DNA sequence: TGTGCCAGCACCCTGGGTTGGGGTGGAAACACCATATATTTT.

The chain is built from TRBV10-3 and TRBJ2-1; D unresolved. The germline CDR1 and CDR2 sequences are ENHRY and SYGVKD. With 0 bases removed from V and 8 bases from J, the gap between germline ends came to 11 bases. This CDR3 spans 14 amino acids. CDR3 amino acids: CAISESTARDEQFF. DNA for the CDR3: TGTGCCATCAGTGAGTCGACGGCCCGGGATGAGCAGTTCTTC.

The chain uses TRBV27 and TRBJ1-2, with 10 bases aligning to TRBD1. Germline CDR1 reads MNHEY; CDR2 reads SMNVEV (reference sequence). The CDR3 runs 15 residues. V was clipped by 4 bases and J by 4 bases; unmatched bases: 6. CDR3 bases: TGTGCCAGCAGTTCCGGGACAGGGGCCTTCTATGGCTACACCTTC. Protein sequence: CASSSGTGAFYGYTF.

The rearrangement joins TRBV14 to TRBJ2-1; TRBD2 is a possible D gene (6 bases). The CDR3 totals 14 residues. Between the trimmed V and J ends, which lost 3 bases and 9 bases, there was a span of 15 bases. Germline CDR1 and CDR2: SGHDN and FVKESK. The CDR3 region has the DNA TGTGCCAGCAGCCAGCAACTAGCAGGCGCTGAGCAGTTCTTC. Its protein is CASSQQLAGAEQFF.

The rearrangement uses TRBV30 and TRBJ1-3; TRBD1 agrees at 7 bases. This CDR3 contains 15 residues. V was pared by 3 bases and J by 0 bases, with 5 bases of the junction left unmatched. Germline assignment: CDR1 GTSNPN and CDR2 SVGIG (reference sequence). The CDR3 DNA follows: TGTGCCTGGAGCGCAGGGGGGGCCTCTGGAAACACCATATATTTT. This gives the protein CAWSAGGASGNTIYF.

The chain uses TRBV28 and TRBJ2-7; D possibly corresponds to TRBD1 (5 bases). V lost 6 bases and J lost 2, with 17 bases in between. This CDR3 is 15 amino acids long. Germline CDR1 reads MDHEN; CDR2 reads SYDVKM. The CDR3 nucleotides read TGTGCCAGCAGCACTCCCGGACATTTCACCTACGAGCAGTACTTC. Translation gives CASSTPGHFTYEQYF.